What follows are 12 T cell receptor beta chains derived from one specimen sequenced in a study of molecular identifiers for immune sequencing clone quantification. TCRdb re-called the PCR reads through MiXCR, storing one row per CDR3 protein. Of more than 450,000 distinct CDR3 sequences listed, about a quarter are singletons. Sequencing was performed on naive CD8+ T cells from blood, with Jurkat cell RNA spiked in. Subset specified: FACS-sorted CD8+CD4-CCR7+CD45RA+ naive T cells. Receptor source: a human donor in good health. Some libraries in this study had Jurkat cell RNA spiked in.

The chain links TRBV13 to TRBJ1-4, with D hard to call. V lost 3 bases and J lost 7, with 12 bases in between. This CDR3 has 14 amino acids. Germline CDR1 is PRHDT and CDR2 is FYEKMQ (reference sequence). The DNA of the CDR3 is TGTGCCAGCAGCTTGCGGTCCTCCAGTGAAAAACTGTTTTTT. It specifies CASSLRSSSEKLFF.

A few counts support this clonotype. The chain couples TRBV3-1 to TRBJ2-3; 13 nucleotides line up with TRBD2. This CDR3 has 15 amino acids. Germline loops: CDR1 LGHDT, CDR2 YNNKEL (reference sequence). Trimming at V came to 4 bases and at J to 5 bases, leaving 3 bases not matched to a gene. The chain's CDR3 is CASSPTSGRGDTQYF. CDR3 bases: TGTGCCAGCAGCCCAACTAGCGGGAGGGGAGATACGCAGTATTTT.

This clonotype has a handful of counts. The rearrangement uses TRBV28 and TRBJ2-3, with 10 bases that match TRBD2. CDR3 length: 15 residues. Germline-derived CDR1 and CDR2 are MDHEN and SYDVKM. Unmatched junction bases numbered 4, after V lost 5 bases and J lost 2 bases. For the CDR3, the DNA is TGTGCCAGCAGTCACGGACTAGCGGCCACAGATACGCAGTATTTT. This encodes CASSHGLAATDTQYF.

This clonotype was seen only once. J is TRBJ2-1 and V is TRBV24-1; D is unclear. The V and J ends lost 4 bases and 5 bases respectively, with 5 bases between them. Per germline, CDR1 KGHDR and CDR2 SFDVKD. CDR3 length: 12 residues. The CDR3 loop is CATSDQDNEQFF. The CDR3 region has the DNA TGTGCCACCAGTGACCAAGACAATGAGCAGTTCTTC.

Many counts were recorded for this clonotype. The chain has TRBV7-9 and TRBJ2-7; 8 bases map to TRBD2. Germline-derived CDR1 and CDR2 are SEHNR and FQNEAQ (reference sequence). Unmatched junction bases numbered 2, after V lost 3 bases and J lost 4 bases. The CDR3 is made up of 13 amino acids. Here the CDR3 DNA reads TGTGCCAGCAGCTTCCCGGGGGGGTACGAGCAGTACTTC. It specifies CASSFPGGYEQYF. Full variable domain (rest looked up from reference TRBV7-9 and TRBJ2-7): DTGVSQNPRHKITKRGQNVTFRCDPISEHNRLYWYRQTLGQGPEFLTYFQNEAQLEKSRLLSDRFSAERPKGSFSTLEIQRTEQGDSAMYLCASSFPGGYEQYFGPGTRLTVT.

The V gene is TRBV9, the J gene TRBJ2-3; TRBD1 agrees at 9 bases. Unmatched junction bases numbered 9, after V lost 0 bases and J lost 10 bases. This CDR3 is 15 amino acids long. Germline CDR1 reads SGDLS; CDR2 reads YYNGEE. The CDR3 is CASSVEGTGFSAQYF. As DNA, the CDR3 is TGTGCCAGCAGCGTAGAGGGGACAGGGTTTTCCGCGCAGTATTTT.

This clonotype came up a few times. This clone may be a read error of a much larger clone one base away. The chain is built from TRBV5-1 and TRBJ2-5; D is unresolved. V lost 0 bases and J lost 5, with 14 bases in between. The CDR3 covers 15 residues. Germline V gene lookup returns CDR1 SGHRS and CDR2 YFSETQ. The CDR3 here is CASSLETIQLETQYF. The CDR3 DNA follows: TGCGCCAGCAGCTTGGAAACAATCCAATTGGAGACCCAGTACTTC. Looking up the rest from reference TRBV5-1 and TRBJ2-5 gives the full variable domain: KAGVTQTPRYLIKTRGQQVTLSCSPISGHRSVSWYQQTPGQGLQFLFEYFSETQRNKGNFPGRFSGRQFSNSRSEMNVSTLELGDSALYLCASSLETIQLETQYFGPGTRLLVL.

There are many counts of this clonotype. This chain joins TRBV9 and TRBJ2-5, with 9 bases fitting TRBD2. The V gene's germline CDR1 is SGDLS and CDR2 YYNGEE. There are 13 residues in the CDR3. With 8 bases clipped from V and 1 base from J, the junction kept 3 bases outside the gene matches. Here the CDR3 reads CASGSGSQETQYF. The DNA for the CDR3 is TGTGCCAGTGGTAGCGGGAGCCAAGAGACCCAGTACTTC.

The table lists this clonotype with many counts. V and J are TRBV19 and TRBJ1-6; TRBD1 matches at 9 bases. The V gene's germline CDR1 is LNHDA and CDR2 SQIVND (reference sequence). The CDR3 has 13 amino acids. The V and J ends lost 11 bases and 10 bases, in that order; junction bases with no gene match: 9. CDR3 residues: CAGNRGPRSPLHF. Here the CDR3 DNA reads TGTGCCGGCAACAGGGGGCCGCGCTCACCCCTCCACTTT.

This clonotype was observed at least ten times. CDR3 nucleotides: TGCAGCGTTGAAACCGAGGGGATATACAATGAGCAGTTCTTC. It translates to CSVETEGIYNEQFF. V is TRBV29-1 and J is TRBJ2-1, with D possibly being TRBD1 or TRBD2 (5 bases each). The CDR3 has 14 residues. V shed 2 bases and J shed 4 bases, with 12 bases lying between them. Germline V gene data show CDR1 as SQVTM and CDR2 as ANQGSEA.

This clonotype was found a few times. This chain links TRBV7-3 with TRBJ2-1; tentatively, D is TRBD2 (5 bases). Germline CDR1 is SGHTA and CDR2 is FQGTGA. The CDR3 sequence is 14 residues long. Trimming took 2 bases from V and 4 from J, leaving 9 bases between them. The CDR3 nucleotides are TGTGCCAGCAGCTTAGAAGGAGGTTACAATGAGCAGTTCTTC. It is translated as CASSLEGGYNEQFF.

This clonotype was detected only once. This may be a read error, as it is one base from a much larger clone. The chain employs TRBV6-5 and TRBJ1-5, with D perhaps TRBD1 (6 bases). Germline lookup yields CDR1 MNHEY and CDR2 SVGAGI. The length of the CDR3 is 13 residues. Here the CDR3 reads CASSPTGLQPQQF. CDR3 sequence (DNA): TGTGCCAGCAGCCCCACAGGGCTTCAGCCCCAGCAGTTT.